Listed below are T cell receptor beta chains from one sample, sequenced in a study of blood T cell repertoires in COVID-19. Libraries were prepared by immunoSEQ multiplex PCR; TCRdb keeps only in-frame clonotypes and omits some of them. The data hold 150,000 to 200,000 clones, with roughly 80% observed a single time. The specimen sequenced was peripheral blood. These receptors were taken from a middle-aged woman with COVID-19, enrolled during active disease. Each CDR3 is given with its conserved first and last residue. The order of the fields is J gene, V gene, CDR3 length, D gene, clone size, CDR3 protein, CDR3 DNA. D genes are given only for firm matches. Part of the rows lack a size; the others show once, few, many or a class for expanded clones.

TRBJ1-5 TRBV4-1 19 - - CASSQGTVGLSTVNQPQHF TGCGCCAGCAGCCAAGGGACAGTGGGTCTCTCTACGGTAAATCAGCCCCAGCATTTT
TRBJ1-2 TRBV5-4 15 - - CASSVTGNSHYGYTF TGTGCCAGCAGCGTTACAGGGAATTCTCACTATGGCTACACCTTC
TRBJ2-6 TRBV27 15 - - CASSIDRPGANVLTF TGTGCCAGCAGTATAGACAGGCCCGGGGCCAACGTCCTGACTTTC
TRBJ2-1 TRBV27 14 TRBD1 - CASSTGQSYNEQFF TGTGCCAGCAGCACGGGACAGTCCTACAATGAGCAGTTCTTC
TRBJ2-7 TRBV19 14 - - CASSTALGYYEQYF TGTGCCAGTAGTACAGCGCTTGGGTACTACGAGCAGTACTTC
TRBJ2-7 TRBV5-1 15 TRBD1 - CASSSGQTSSYEQYF TGCGCCAGCAGCTCGGGACAGACGAGCTCCTACGAGCAGTACTTC
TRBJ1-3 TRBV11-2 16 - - CASSLMTDPSGNTIYF TGTGCCAGCAGCTTGATGACAGATCCCTCTGGAAACACCATATATTTT
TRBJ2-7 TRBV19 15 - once CASRTGSRNYYEQYF TGTGCCAGTAGGACAGGATCGCGGAATTACTACGAGCAGTACTTC
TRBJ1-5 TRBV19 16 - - CASSRTVLSDNQPQHF TGTGCCAGTAGTCGTACTGTATTAAGTGACAATCAGCCCCAGCATTTT
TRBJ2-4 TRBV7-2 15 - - CASSLGGFAKNIQYF TGTGCCAGCAGCTTGGGAGGCTTCGCCAAAAACATTCAGTACTTC
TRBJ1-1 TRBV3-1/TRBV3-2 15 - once CASSPTGELNTEAFF TGTGCCAGCAGCCCCACGGGGGAGTTAAACACTGAAGCTTTCTTT
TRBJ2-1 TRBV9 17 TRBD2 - CASSVPPGLASGYEQFF TGTGCCAGCAGCGTACCCCCGGGACTAGCGAGTGGGTATGAGCAGTTCTTC
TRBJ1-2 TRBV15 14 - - CATSREQGDYGYTF TGTGCCACCAGCAGAGAACAGGGCGACTATGGCTACACCTTC
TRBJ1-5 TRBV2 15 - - CASRGLEASNQPQHF TGTGCCAGCAGGGGCTTAGAAGCAAGCAATCAGCCCCAGCATTTT
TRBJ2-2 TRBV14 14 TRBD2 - CASSQIAGPGELFF TGTGCCAGCAGCCAAATAGCGGGTCCCGGGGAGCTGTTTTTT
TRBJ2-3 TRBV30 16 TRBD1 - CAWSGTGQGREDTQYF TGTGCCTGGAGCGGTACGGGACAGGGCAGGGAAGATACGCAGTATTTT